Following are 21 T cell receptor beta chains from one sample sequenced in a study of T cell repertoires in cytomegalovirus infection. MiXCR, run by TCRdb on the reads, gives a single entry per CDR3 protein. Altogether approximately 910,000 distinct CDR3 sequences are present, 31% being singletons, with the ten largest covering around an eighth. Their target antigens are unknown. The starting material was cultured CD8+ T cells from PBMCs, obtained from culture after CMV antigen stimulation. These receptor sequences come from a human donor in good health (CMV status not recorded). Some clones in this sample may be carry-over from other donors' samples.

For this clonotype: A much larger clone is a single base away; this may be a read error. The chain's CDR3 is CASSERADMAPLYYYGYTF. CDR3 DNA: TGTGCCAGCAGTGAAAGGGCCGACATGGCGCCACTCTACTACTATGGCTACACCTTC. The chain has TRBV25-1 and TRBJ1-2; D gene unclear. The V gene's germline CDR1 is MGHDK and CDR2 SYGVNS. Deletions cut 2 bases from V and 3 bases from J, with 25 bases between. CDR3 length equals 19 residues.

CDR3 protein: CASSFGTAGTYEQYF. CDR3 coding DNA: TGTGCCAGCAGCTTCGGGACAGCGGGAACCTACGAGCAGTACTTC. The chain carries TRBV7-9 and TRBJ2-7; D could derive from TRBD1 or TRBD2 (7 bases each). The CDR3 is made up of 15 amino acids. Germline CDR1 and CDR2: SEHNR and FQNEAQ (reference sequence). The V gene lost 3 bases and the J gene lost 2 bases, with 14 bases spanning the gap.

This clonotype occurred many times. The chain uses TRBV7-8 and TRBJ2-1; D is unresolved. This CDR3 contains 12 residues. Germline V gives CDR1 SGHVS, CDR2 FQNEAQ. Trimming removed 2 bases at V and 7 bases at J, with 6 bases between. In DNA, the CDR3 is TGTGCCAGCAGCTTAAGTAAGAATGAGCAGTTCTTC. Protein sequence: CASSLSKNEQFF.

The V and J genes are TRBV5-6 and TRBJ2-1, with 9 bases lining up with TRBD1. Germline CDR1 reads SGHDT; CDR2 reads YYEEEE. The CDR3 length is 18 residues. Losses at the gene ends were 3 bases for V and 3 bases for J; bases not matched to a gene: 13. For the CDR3, the DNA is TGTGCCAGCAGCTCGGCCTCTTGGACAGGGGCGAACTACAATGAGCAGTTCTTC. It is translated as CASSSASWTGANYNEQFF.

In this sample, this clonotype turned up many times. The V and J genes are TRBV7-6 and TRBJ2-4; a possible D gene is TRBD1 (6 bases). Looked up from germline, CDR1 is SGHVS and CDR2 is FNYEAQ. CDR3 size: 16 residues. V lost 5 bases and J 3 bases, leaving 17 bases between the germline ends. CDR3 bases: TGTGCCAGCAGCGAGGGCAGGGGATTCGGCAAAAACATTCAGTACTTC. Translation gives CASSEGRGFGKNIQYF.

This clonotype came up a few times. The chain recombines TRBV12-3 or TRBV12-4 with TRBJ2-5; D gene unclear. The V and J ends lost 7 bases and 4 bases respectively, with 16 bases between them. This CDR3 contains 14 residues. CDR3 DNA sequence: TGTGCCAGCAACCCGTCGTTAGCCCTAGAGACCCAGTACTTC. Translation: CASNPSLALETQYF.

This clonotype was seen a few times. The V call is TRBV6-2 or TRBV6-3, the J call TRBJ2-1, with D possibly being TRBD1 (6 bases). The germline CDR1 and CDR2 sequences are MNHEY and SVGEGT. Between the trimmed V and J ends, which lost 3 bases and 4 bases, there was a span of 13 bases. This CDR3 spans 15 amino acids. This CDR3 reads CASSYWDTIYNEQFF. The CDR3, as DNA: TGTGCCAGCAGTTATTGGGACACCATATACAATGAGCAGTTCTTC.

The chain employs TRBV20-1 and TRBJ1-2; unclear D gene. CDR1 DFQATT and CDR2 SNEGSKA come from the germline V gene (reference sequence). The CDR3 loop spans 16 amino acids. V shed 0 bases and J shed 0 bases, with 14 bases lying between them. The CDR3 DNA reads as TGCAGTGCTAGAGATCGTGTAAATACTGCTAACTATGGCTACACCTTC. It translates to CSARDRVNTANYGYTF.

This clonotype was detected many times. The gene calls are TRBV19 and TRBJ2-1; tentative D call: TRBD2 (6 bases). The V end lost 9 bases, the J end lost 0 bases, and 12 bases lay between the germline ends. Germline values: CDR1 LNHDA, CDR2 SQIVND (reference sequence). This CDR3 contains 14 residues. CDR3 protein: CASSMGGSYNEQFF. The CDR3 DNA reads TGTGCCAGCAGCATGGGGGGCTCCTACAATGAGCAGTTCTTC.

The CDR3 spells CASSNPGEAYEQYF. DNA for the CDR3: TGTGCCAGCAGCAACCCCGGGGAGGCCTACGAGCAGTACTTC. The chain joins TRBV7-6 to TRBJ2-7, with D perhaps matching TRBD2 (6 bases). The germline V gene encodes CDR1 SGHVS and CDR2 FNYEAQ. The V gene lost 5 bases and the J gene lost 2 bases, with 13 bases spanning the gap. The CDR3 has 14 residues.

The V and J genes are TRBV27 and TRBJ1-2, with 9 bases identical to TRBD1. This CDR3 region has 15 residues. The ends lost 5 bases at V and 8 bases at J; junction bases unmatched: 12. CDR1 MNHEY and CDR2 SMNVEV come from the germline V gene (reference sequence). The CDR3 sequence: CASSPHLGQGKGYTF. CDR3 DNA: TGTGCCAGCAGTCCGCACTTGGGACAGGGTAAAGGCTACACCTTC.

The chain joins TRBV5-5 to TRBJ2-7, with 7 bases aligning to TRBD2. V gave up 1 base and J gave up 2 bases; unmatched junction bases: 3. Germline-derived CDR1 and CDR2 are SGHKS and YYEKEE (reference sequence). The CDR3 is 14 amino acids. The CDR3 is CASSLQRGTYEQYF. The CDR3 DNA follows: TGTGCCAGCAGCTTGCAGCGGGGCACCTACGAGCAGTACTTC. Drawing the rest from reference TRBV5-5 and TRBJ2-7, the complete variable domain is DAGVTQSPTHLIKTRGQQVTLRCSPISGHKSVSWYQQVLGQGPQFIFQYYEKEERGRGNFPDRFSARQFPNYSSELNVNALLLGDSALYLCASSLQRGTYEQYFGPGTRLTVT.

This clonotype was seen just once. CDR3 sequence: CASSIRRVETEAFF. In DNA, the CDR3 is TGTGCCAGCAGTATCCGAAGGGTCGAGACTGAAGCTTTCTTT. The rearrangement uses TRBV6-2 or TRBV6-3 and TRBJ1-1; D remains unclear. Trimming took off 5 bases at V and 5 bases at J, with 15 bases between the two ends. Per germline, CDR1 MNHEY and CDR2 SVGEGT. The CDR3 sequence is 14 residues long.

This clonotype was observed a few times. The junction and the germline gene differ at one end; a read error may be behind it. The chain recombines TRBV7-6 with TRBJ1-6, with D possibly TRBD1 on 6 matching bases. CDR1 is SGHVS and CDR2 is FNYEAQ in the germline V gene. There are 22 residues in the CDR3. This chain's CDR3 is CVSRNPGGRLPPPTSYNSPLHF. The CDR3, as DNA: TGTGTCAGCAGAAATCCCGGGGGCAGGTTGCCCCCACCTACCTCCTATAATTCACCCCTCCACTTT. The full variable domain, its missing parts supplied by reference TRBV7-6 and TRBJ1-6, is GAGVSQSPRYKVTKRGQDVALRCDPISGHVSLYWYRQALGQGPEFLTYFNYEAQQDKSGLPNDRFSAERPEGSISTLTIQRTEQRDSAMYRCVSRNPGGRLPPPTSYNSPLHFGNGTRLTVT.

This chain connects TRBV29-1 to TRBJ1-3; the match to TRBD1 covers 9 bases. The germline V gene encodes CDR1 SQVTM and CDR2 ANQGSEA. The J segment lost 4 bases and the V segment lost 0 bases, leaving 7 bases of the junction unmatched. The CDR3 runs to 16 residues. CDR3 sequence (DNA): TGCAGCGTTGAAGATGTTCGGACAGGGGCAGGAAACACCATATATTTT. This gives the protein CSVEDVRTGAGNTIYF. Drawing the rest from reference TRBV29-1 and TRBJ1-3, the complete variable domain is SAVISQKPSRDICQRGTSLTIQCQVDSQVTMMFWYRQQPGQSLTLIATANQGSEATYESGFVIDKFPISRPNLTFSTLTVSNMSPEDSSIYLCSVEDVRTGAGNTIYFGEGSWLTVV.

V is TRBV7-6 and J is TRBJ1-5; tentative D call: TRBD1 (5 bases). V lost 1 base and J lost 6, with 16 bases in between. CDR3 length: 16 amino acids. In germline, CDR1 is SGHVS, CDR2 FNYEAQ. CDR3 nucleotides: TGTGCCAGCAGCTTAGATCCGGGGGGGAGAAGTCAGCCCCAGCATTTT. Translation gives CASSLDPGGRSQPQHF.

V gene TRBV10-3 combines with J gene TRBJ1-4; D call uncertain. This CDR3 has 13 amino acids. The V end was cut by 0 bases, the J end by 8 bases, with 7 bases between. Germline CDR1 and CDR2: ENHRY and SYGVKD. The CDR3 reads CAISESIGEKLFF. The CDR3 nucleotides are TGTGCCATCAGTGAGTCAATTGGGGAAAAACTGTTTTTT.

This chain uses TRBV28 with TRBJ2-4; D is uncertain. The V gene's germline CDR1 is MDHEN and CDR2 SYDVKM. The CDR3 spans 14 residues. With 5 bases removed from V and 0 bases from J, the gap between germline ends came to 8 bases. The CDR3 DNA follows: TGTGCCAGCAGTCCCTCGGGAGCCAAAAACATTCAGTACTTC. Translation gives CASSPSGAKNIQYF.

As regards this clonotype: At one end the junction does not follow the germline gene, possibly because of a read error. The J gene is TRBJ2-1, the V gene TRBV4-1; 13 nucleotides agree with TRBD2. Germline lookup yields CDR1 MGHRA and CDR2 YSYEKL. The CDR3 extends over 14 amino acids. CDR3 residues: CASSQDSSGTSGIF. Here the CDR3 DNA reads TGCGCCAGCAGCCAAGATAGTTCTGGGACTAGCGGGATCTTC.

In its sample, this clonotype was seen a few times. The chain has TRBV27 and TRBJ1-2, with 9 bases fitting TRBD1. The junction had 6 bases not matched to a gene; V was cut back by 1 base and J by 6 bases. This CDR3 contains 15 residues. Germline CDR1 is MNHEY and CDR2 is SMNVEV (reference sequence). CDR3 protein: CASSLYGGTGNGYTF. The CDR3 nucleotides are TGTGCCAGCAGTTTATACGGCGGGACAGGGAATGGCTACACCTTC.

This clonotype was picked up a small number of times. V usage is TRBV28 and J usage is TRBJ2-1; D is undetermined. The CDR3 runs 14 residues. Trimming removed 5 bases at V and 0 bases at J, with 8 bases between. CDR1 MDHEN and CDR2 SYDVKM come from the germline V gene. This CDR3 reads CASSPSYSYNEQFF. CDR3 DNA sequence: TGTGCCAGCAGTCCCAGTTACTCCTACAATGAGCAGTTCTTC.